One TCR beta chain is described in this entry. The data stem from a study of T cells in Graves' hyperthyroidism and ophthalmopathy. A NOSPECS grade of at least 4, a Clinical Activity Score of at least 3 and duration under 3 months were recorded in ophthalmopathy patients. This CDR3 region has 17 residues. The germline CDR1 and CDR2 sequences are MDHEN and SYDVKM. The J segment lost 4 bases and the V segment lost 6 bases, leaving 18 bases of the junction unmatched. Regions amplified from RNA transcripts were the TCR beta CDR3 regions. HTBI primers were used for first-round RT-PCR of the TCR CDR3. TCRdb analysed the multiplex PCR reads with MiXCR anew, one entry per CDR3 protein. The sample holds about 600,000 distinct CDR3 sequences, approximately 15% seen once.

This TCR was sampled from a woman in her late teens or twenties with Graves' ophthalmopathy. Specimen: blood. The chain couples TRBV28 to TRBJ2-7; 7 positions agree with TRBD1. The DNA for the CDR3 is TGTGCCAGCAGCCAGACAGGGTTTAAGGTTGGGCCTTACGAGCAGTACTTC. Residues: CASSQTGFKVGPYEQYF.